The sequence of this TCR beta chain was determined in a study of identical twins. This CDR3 is 14 amino acids long. CDR1 and CDR2 from the germline V gene are LGHDT and YNNKEL (reference sequence). V was trimmed by 5 bases and J by 2 bases, leaving 9 bases between them. TCRdb analysed the 5' RACE reads with MiXCR anew, one entry per CDR3 protein. Found here are approximately 140,000 distinct CDR3 sequences, approximately 4% of them singletons; the top ten hold around 8%. There are many counts of this clonotype. This chain links TRBV3-1 with TRBJ2-2; D is unresolved. The source material was memory T cells sorted from blood. The receptor comes from a man aged 18-30 years in good health. This CDR3 is CASSGLINTGELFF. DNA of the CDR3: TGTGCCAGCAGCGGGCTCATAAACACCGGGGAGCTGTTTTTT.